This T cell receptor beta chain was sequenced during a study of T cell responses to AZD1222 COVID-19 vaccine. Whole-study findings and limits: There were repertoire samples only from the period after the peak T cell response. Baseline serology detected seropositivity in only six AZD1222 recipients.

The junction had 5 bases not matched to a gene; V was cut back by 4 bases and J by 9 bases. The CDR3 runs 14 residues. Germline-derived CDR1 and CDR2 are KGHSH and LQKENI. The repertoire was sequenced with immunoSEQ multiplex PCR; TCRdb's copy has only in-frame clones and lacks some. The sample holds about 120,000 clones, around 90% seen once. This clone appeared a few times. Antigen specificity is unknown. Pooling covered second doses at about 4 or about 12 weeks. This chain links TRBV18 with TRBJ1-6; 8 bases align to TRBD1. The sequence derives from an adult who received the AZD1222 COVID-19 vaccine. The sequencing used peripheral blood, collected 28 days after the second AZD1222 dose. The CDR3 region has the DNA TGTGCCAGCTCACAGGACAGGGCTGGTTCACCCCTCCACTTT. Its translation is CASSQDRAGSPLHF.